This T cell receptor (beta chain) was found in a study of Ad26.COV2.S vaccination and SARS-CoV-2 variants. Across the whole study: In the COV1001 trial, the donor was in the Ad26.COV2.S arm. Dosing was one shot or two shots 56 days apart.

Study observations and caveats: Spike-specific TCR breadth was greater after Ad26.COV2.S than placebo.

Note on this clone: Its specificity is unknown.

Treatment: roughly 20 received Ad26.COV2.S at low or high dose, single or two shots; about 5 received placebo; per-sample allocation not given. Day 63 after the first injection of vaccine or placebo was the sampling time. An Ad26 vector that expressed Wuhan-strain SARS-CoV-2 spike constituted the vaccine. Here immunoSEQ multiplex PCR was the method, and the copy in TCRdb shows in-frame clones only, minus some. Of 300,000 to 400,000 clones in the sample, 88% were seen once. Between the trimmed V and J ends, which lost 4 bases and 1 base, there was a span of 13 bases. Germline V lookup: CDR1 LNHDA, CDR2 SQIVND (reference sequence). The length of the CDR3 is 16 residues.

V usage is TRBV19 and J usage is TRBJ2-2, with D hard to call. The specimen comprised peripheral blood, sampled in a trial of Ad26.COV2.S vaccine versus placebo. This receptor was obtained from a person aged 18-60 years who received the Ad26.COV2.S COVID-19 vaccine or a placebo. The CDR3 spells CASSREPGENTGELFF. The CDR3 nucleotides read TGTGCCAGTAGTAGAGAGCCAGGCGAGAACACCGGGGAGCTGTTTTTT.